What follows are 9 T cell receptor beta chains derived from one specimen sequenced in a study of control samples from healthy donors and cancer patients. Clones were sequenced by immunoSEQ multiplex PCR, and TCRdb holds only the in-frame ones, with some missing. The table shows 90,000 to 100,000 clones, with around three quarters occurring only once. Sequenced: blood. The receptors come from a woman in her 30s in good health.

The rearrangement joins TRBV29-1 to TRBJ2-7; D is undetermined. V lost 3 bases and J lost 4, with 13 bases in between. The CDR3 is made up of 13 amino acids. The V gene's germline CDR1 is SQVTM and CDR2 ANQGSEA. The CDR3 DNA reads as TGCAGCGTTGATAAGCTCAAGGGATACGAGCAGTACTTC. Its protein product is CSVDKLKGYEQYF.

CDR3 sequence reads: CASSLQPPRTSYTDTQYF. Here the CDR3 DNA reads TGTGCCAGCAGCCTCCAACCCCCTAGGACTAGTTACACAGATACGCAGTATTTT. The chain links TRBV7-2 to TRBJ2-3; 7 nucleotides match TRBD2. The junction had 16 bases not matched to a gene; V was cut back by 5 bases and J by 2 bases. CDR3 length equals 18 residues. Germline lookup yields CDR1 SGHTA and CDR2 FQGNSA.

The chain has TRBV6-6 and TRBJ2-7; perhaps TRBD1 as D (5 bases). The V end was cut by 2 bases, the J end by 3 bases, with 5 bases between. Germline-derived CDR1 and CDR2 are MNHNY and SVGAGI (reference sequence). The CDR3 runs to 12 residues. The CDR3 reads CASSYDSYEQYF. The DNA of the CDR3 is TGTGCCAGCAGTTACGACAGCTACGAGCAGTACTTC.

The chain combines TRBV4-2 with TRBJ1-1; maybe TRBD1 (6 bases). The CDR3 extends over 15 amino acids. Germline CDR1 and CDR2: LGHNA and YNFKEQ. Trimming left V 6 bases short and J 4 bases short, with 18 bases between. The CDR3 DNA is TGTGCCAGCAGTATCAGGGGCGAGGTGTTCACTGAAGCTTTCTTT. It is translated as CASSIRGEVFTEAFF.

The chain joins TRBV9 to TRBJ2-2, with TRBD2 matching over 10 bases. This CDR3 spans 16 amino acids. Germline CDR1 reads SGDLS; CDR2 reads YYNGEE. V gave up 3 bases and J gave up 4 bases; unmatched junction bases: 6. CDR3 in amino acids: CASSASGGAGTGELFF. The CDR3 DNA sequence: TGTGCCAGCAGCGCCAGCGGGGGGGCCGGCACCGGGGAGCTGTTTTTT.

This rearrangement joins TRBV7-9 to TRBJ1-2; D not resolved. With 4 bases removed from V and 7 bases from J, the gap between germline ends came to 16 bases. The CDR3 has 14 amino acids. CDR1 SEHNR and CDR2 FQNEAQ come from the germline V gene (reference sequence). CDR3 DNA sequence: TGTGCCAGCAGCTCCGAGGCGGGCCCTGCTGGCTACACCTTC. Its translation is CASSSEAGPAGYTF.

This clone appeared a single time. This sequence joins TRBV29-1 and TRBJ1-1; D may be TRBD1 (6 bases). V was cut by 2 bases and J by 0 bases, with 13 bases left in between. Germline assignment: CDR1 SQVTM and CDR2 ANQGSEA. The CDR3 is 15 residues long. CDR3 in amino acids: CSVELGAGMNTEAFF. The CDR3 DNA reads as TGCAGCGTTGAATTGGGGGCAGGTATGAACACTGAAGCTTTCTTT.

In its sample, this clone was seen once. CDR3 DNA: TGTGCCAGCAACCTCCGGGACAGGGGGAAGGAGACCCAGTACTTC. It codes for CASNLRDRGKETQYF. J is TRBJ2-5 and V is TRBV2; 11 nucleotides match TRBD1. With V trimmed by 7 bases and J by 5 bases, 9 bases remained unmatched. This CDR3 has 15 amino acids. Germline V gene lookup returns CDR1 SNHLY and CDR2 FYNNEI.

In the case of this clone: In the same sample, other DNA sequences code for this CDR3. The chain carries TRBV12-3 or TRBV12-4 and TRBJ2-7, with D tentatively TRBD1 (6 bases). This CDR3 is built from 13 residues. V lost 6 bases to trimming and J lost 2 bases, with 11 bases between them. Here the CDR3 reads CASSRGPAYEQYF. The CDR3 nucleotides read TGTGCCAGCAGCAGGGGACCAGCCTACGAGCAGTACTTC.